The next 25 T cell receptor beta chains were all read from a single sample in a study of patients and donors after allogeneic stem cell transplantation. Via MiXCR, TCRdb re-called the RT-PCR reads, giving one row per CDR3 protein. The sample shows hundreds of thousands of distinct CDR3 sequences, 13% to 15% of them seen only once. Source material: blood, either unsorted or a sorted T cell fraction (not recorded which). The receptors come from a human donor who was either an allogeneic HSCT recipient or a stem cell or donor lymphocyte infusion donor (not recorded which). It is not recorded whose cells these are; they may come from a transplant donor.

The V gene is TRBV5-1, the J gene TRBJ1-1, with TRBD1 matching over 8 bases. The CDR3 is made up of 16 amino acids. Germline V gene lookup returns CDR1 SGHRS and CDR2 YFSETQ. V lost 0 bases to trimming and J lost 6 bases; unmatched junction nucleotides: 10. CDR3: CASSLATGERDSEAFF. CDR3 nucleotide sequence: TGCGCCAGCAGCTTGGCGACAGGGGAAAGGGACTCTGAAGCTTTCTTT.

This clonotype was picked up a small number of times. The rearrangement uses TRBV29-1 and TRBJ1-1; the D is unclear. CDR1 is SQVTM and CDR2 is ANQGSEA in the germline V gene. There are 13 residues in the CDR3. V was clipped by 4 bases and J by 0 bases, with 9 bases between them. CDR3 nucleotide sequence: TGCAGCGTTGCCATGACTATGAACACTGAAGCTTTCTTT. Its protein is CSVAMTMNTEAFF.

The J gene is TRBJ2-1, the V gene TRBV2; D is perhaps TRBD1 (5 bases). The CDR3 extends over 15 amino acids. Germline values: CDR1 SNHLY, CDR2 FYNNEI. Trimming took off 8 bases at V and 5 bases at J, with 19 bases between the two ends. The CDR3 coding sequence is TGTGCCAGCGATAATGAAGGGGTCTTTCACAATGAGCAGTTCTTC. This sequence encodes CASDNEGVFHNEQFF.

This clonotype was counted a few times. V gene TRBV3-1 combines with J gene TRBJ2-5; 7 bases fit TRBD2. Germline CDR1 and CDR2: LGHDT and YNNKEL (reference sequence). CDR3 length: 16 amino acids. The V and J ends lost 0 bases and 1 base, in that order; junction bases with no gene match: 5. For the CDR3, the DNA is TGTGCCAGCAGCCAAGAATGGTCTAGCGGCCAAGAGACCCAGTACTTC. This translates into CASSQEWSSGQETQYF.

V usage is TRBV19 and J usage is TRBJ2-2; 8 positions match TRBD1. Germline CDR1 and CDR2: LNHDA and SQIVND (reference sequence). The V segment lost 9 bases and the J segment 1 base; nucleotides outside the gene matches: 4. CDR3 length equals 14 residues. The CDR3, as DNA: TGTGCCAGGCGGACAGGGAAGAACACCGGGGAGCTGTTTTTT. It specifies CARRTGKNTGELFF.

The chain uses TRBV12-3 or TRBV12-4 and TRBJ2-2; D gene unclear. This CDR3 is built from 11 residues. V dropped 6 bases and J dropped 4 bases, with 3 bases sitting between them. CDR3 residues: CASRATGELFF. The CDR3 DNA sequence: TGTGCCAGCAGGGCCACCGGGGAGCTGTTTTTT.

This clonotype was found a few times. The chain carries TRBV25-1 and TRBJ1-1, with D unclear. The CDR3 loop spans 14 amino acids. Germline CDR1 and CDR2: MGHDK and SYGVNS. Between the trimmed V and J ends, which lost 0 bases and 1 base, there was a span of 6 bases. DNA for the CDR3: TGTGCCAGCAGTGAATATTGGGGGAACACTGAAGCTTTCTTT. This codes for CASSEYWGNTEAFF.

This clonotype was seen only a few times. The chain combines TRBV12-3 or TRBV12-4 with TRBJ1-2, with D hard to call. Trimming took off 7 bases at V and 8 bases at J, with 14 bases between the two ends. The CDR3 has 12 amino acids. Written as DNA, the CDR3 is TGTGCCAGCACCATTGTATCGGGCGGCTACACCTTC. It encodes CASTIVSGGYTF.

The chain joins TRBV20-1 to TRBJ2-1; 11 bases match TRBD2. The CDR3 contains 14 residues. Germline CDR1 and CDR2: DFQATT and SNEGSKA (reference sequence). With 2 bases clipped from V and 7 bases from J, the junction kept 4 bases outside the gene matches. The CDR3 is CSARTTSGVNEQFF. The CDR3 coding sequence is TGCAGTGCTAGAACGACTAGCGGGGTGAATGAGCAGTTCTTC.

This clonotype was seen more than once but under ten times. The gene calls are TRBV3-1 and TRBJ1-2, with D unresolved. CDR1 LGHDT and CDR2 YNNKEL come from the germline V gene (reference sequence). The CDR3 covers 12 residues. V shed 4 bases and J shed 4 bases, with 7 bases lying between them. In DNA form, the CDR3 reads TGTGCCAGCAGCCGACGGGGCTATGGCTACACCTTC. Amino acid sequence: CASSRRGYGYTF.

This chain joins TRBV15 and TRBJ2-7; D remains unclear. Trimming stripped 0 bases from V and 5 bases from J, with 17 bases between. This CDR3 contains 16 residues. Germline lookup yields CDR1 LNHNV and CDR2 YYDKDF (reference sequence). This chain's CDR3 is CATSRDITLGSHEQYF. Here the CDR3 DNA reads TGTGCCACCAGCAGAGATATCACCCTAGGGTCCCACGAGCAGTACTTC.

This chain uses TRBV27 with TRBJ2-2; D may be TRBD2 (7 bases). The CDR3 consists of 13 residues. Germline V gene sequence: CDR1 MNHEY, CDR2 SMNVEV (reference sequence). The ends were cut back, 8 bases at V and 4 bases at J, with 11 bases in the middle. The CDR3 DNA sequence: TGTGCCAGCGGGGGGGCGGTCACCGGGGAGCTGTTTTTT. This translates into CASGGAVTGELFF.

In its sample, this clonotype was seen many times. V is TRBV5-1 and J is TRBJ2-2; TRBD1 aligns across 9 bases. Losses at the gene ends were 4 bases for V and 3 bases for J; bases not matched to a gene: 4. The CDR3 is made up of 15 amino acids. Germline V gives CDR1 SGHRS, CDR2 YFSETQ. The CDR3 nucleotides read TGCGCCAGCAGCCGAGGGGACAGGGACACCGGGGAGCTGTTTTTT. This sequence encodes CASSRGDRDTGELFF.

This clonotype came up many times. The V call is TRBV6-5, the J call TRBJ2-1; D perhaps matches TRBD1 (6 bases). The length of the CDR3 is 11 residues. Germline V gene lookup returns CDR1 MNHEY and CDR2 SVGAGI. V was trimmed by 5 bases and J by 13 bases, leaving 12 bases between them. The CDR3 DNA is TGTGCCAGCAGTAGCGGCAGGGGTCAGTTCTTC. This gives the protein CASSSGRGQFF.

This clonotype occurred many times. The V gene is TRBV12-3 or TRBV12-4, the J gene TRBJ2-7; D remains unclear. V lost 4 bases to trimming and J lost 4 bases, with 14 bases between them. The CDR3 sequence is 14 residues long. The CDR3 DNA reads TGTGCCAGCAGTTCTCTTTTGGGGAAATACGAGCAGTACTTC. This translates into CASSSLLGKYEQYF.

The chain links TRBV6-1 to TRBJ1-1, with D possibly TRBD1 on 6 matching bases. The CDR3 is made up of 13 amino acids. V was clipped by 6 bases and J by 5 bases, with 13 bases between them. CDR1 and CDR2 (germline): MNHNS, SASEGT. The CDR3, as DNA: TGTGCCAGCAGGAGATCAGGGGTAACTGAAGCTTTCTTT. Translated, it gives CASRRSGVTEAFF.

This clonotype was seen at least ten times. The chain couples TRBV20-1 to TRBJ2-1; 11 bases align to TRBD2. Germline-derived CDR1 and CDR2 are DFQATT and SNEGSKA (reference sequence). The V and J ends lost 1 base and 13 bases, in that order; junction bases with no gene match: 6. The CDR3 sequence is 13 residues long. CDR3 sequence reads: CSARGTSGSGQFF. The CDR3 DNA is TGCAGTGCTAGAGGAACTAGCGGGAGTGGTCAGTTCTTC.

At least ten counts were recorded for this clonotype. V gene TRBV20-1 combines with J gene TRBJ2-3; 11 nucleotides line up with TRBD1. The germline CDR1 and CDR2 sequences are DFQATT and SNEGSKA (reference sequence). The V segment lost 3 bases and the J segment 2 bases; nucleotides outside the gene matches: 4. The CDR3 is made up of 15 amino acids. The CDR3 DNA reads TGCAGTGCTAGTGGGACAGGGGGGGCCACAGATACGCAGTATTTT. It specifies CSASGTGGATDTQYF.

The genes are TRBV25-1 and TRBJ2-7; the D gene is possibly TRBD2 (6 bases). Trimming took 7 bases from V and 2 from J, leaving 12 bases between them. The germline CDR1 and CDR2 sequences are MGHDK and SYGVNS. The CDR3 has 13 residues. CDR3 sequence reads: CASTGGNAYEQYF. The CDR3 DNA sequence: TGTGCCAGCACTGGGGGGAATGCCTACGAGCAGTACTTC.

The V and J genes are TRBV6-1 and TRBJ1-5, with D tentatively TRBD1 (6 bases). V lost 6 bases to trimming and J lost 3 bases, with 15 bases between them. The CDR3 length is 15 residues. Germline assignment: CDR1 MNHNS and CDR2 SASEGT. The CDR3 region is CASSWQGRNNQPQHF. DNA for the CDR3: TGTGCCAGCAGCTGGCAGGGGAGGAACAATCAGCCCCAGCATTTT.

This clonotype showed up just a few times. The genes are TRBV25-1 and TRBJ2-2, with D tentatively TRBD1 (6 bases). V gave up 5 bases and J gave up 2 bases, with 15 bases separating them. Germline CDR1 is MGHDK and CDR2 is SYGVNS. The CDR3 runs 16 residues. This CDR3 reads CASSQTGGPNTGELFF. As DNA, the CDR3 is TGTGCCAGCAGTCAGACAGGAGGCCCCAACACCGGGGAGCTGTTTTTT. Full variable domain (remainder filled in from reference TRBV25-1 and TRBJ2-2): EADIYQTPRYLVIGTGKKITLECSQTMGHDKMYWYQQDPGMELHLIHYSYGVNSTEKGDLSSESTVSRIRTEHFPLTLESARPSHTSQYLCASSQTGGPNTGELFFGEGSRLTVL.

This clonotype was detected only a few times. The rearrangement joins TRBV6-1 to TRBJ1-2; D gene uncertain. Germline loops: CDR1 MNHNS, CDR2 SASEGT. The CDR3 has 13 residues. V lost 6 bases and J lost 6, with 14 bases in between. The CDR3 spells CASRDPNWHGYTF. CDR3 bases: TGTGCCAGCAGGGACCCTAATTGGCATGGCTACACCTTC.

The chain couples TRBV24-1 to TRBJ1-2, with D unresolved. CDR3 length equals 13 residues. Trimming pared 10 bases from V and 6 bases from J, leaving 17 bases between. CDR1 is KGHDR, CDR2 SFDVKD, per germline. This CDR3 is CATFEPGVDGYTF. The CDR3 region has the DNA TGTGCCACTTTCGAGCCCGGGGTGGATGGCTACACCTTC.

V usage is TRBV5-1 and J usage is TRBJ2-2; D gene unclear. The CDR3 covers 14 residues. Trimming shortened V by 5 bases and J by 1 base, and 9 bases separated the two germline ends. Germline V gives CDR1 SGHRS, CDR2 YFSETQ. The CDR3 DNA is TGCGCCAGCAGGACTCAGCTGAACACCGGGGAGCTGTTTTTT. Translating gives CASRTQLNTGELFF.

This clonotype was seen a few times. This chain connects TRBV18 to TRBJ2-5; tentatively, D is TRBD1 (5 bases). V was pared by 3 bases and J by 0 bases, with 8 bases between. This CDR3 comprises 14 residues. Germline CDR1 reads KGHSH; CDR2 reads LQKENI. CDR3 protein: CASSPRTNQETQYF. Here the CDR3 DNA reads TGTGCCAGCTCACCCCGGACAAACCAAGAGACCCAGTACTTC.